The 5 T cell receptor beta chains below were found in one sample sequenced in a study of kidney transplant recipient with SARS-CoV-2 infection. MiXCR, run by TCRdb on the reads, gives a single entry per CDR3 protein. The sample carries fewer than 250,000 distinct CDR3 sequences, more than 25% recorded once. The sequencing here drew on a blood sample, taken at baseline and around day 110 from a kidney transplant recipient. These receptors all come from a male patient between 25 and 39 years old who had COVID-19 and was a kidney transplant recipient. Some T cells may trace back to the graft donor.

The rearrangement joins TRBV9 to TRBJ2-1, with D perhaps matching TRBD2 (5 bases). The CDR3 covers 16 residues. Germline V lookup: CDR1 SGDLS, CDR2 YYNGEE. Trimming pared 2 bases from V and 6 bases from J, leaving 18 bases between. As DNA, the CDR3 is TGTGCCAGCAGCGTGACCACCACTAGTCTCTTCAATGAGCAGTTCTTC. Its protein is CASSVTTTSLFNEQFF.

In this sample, this clonotype turned up a few times. This chain connects TRBV2 to TRBJ2-4; no clear D. CDR1 SNHLY and CDR2 FYNNEI come from the germline V gene. The CDR3 sequence is 15 residues long. V was cut by 1 base and J by 8 bases, with 15 bases left in between. CDR3 protein: CASSEGIGPADIQYF. The CDR3 DNA sequence: TGTGCCAGCAGTGAAGGTATAGGGCCGGCTGACATTCAGTACTTC.

With regard to this clonotype: A much larger clone differs from this one at a single base, so this may be a read error. The V and J genes are TRBV20-1 and TRBJ1-1, with D perhaps TRBD1 (5 bases). In germline, CDR1 is DFQATT, CDR2 SNEGSKA (reference sequence). CDR3 length: 18 amino acids. The CDR3 sequence is CSARARDGRKRVNAEAFF. The CDR3 nucleotides are TGCAGTGCTAGAGCCAGGGACGGCCGAAAACGGGTGAACGCTGAAGCTTTCTTT.

This clonotype was counted ten times or more. The chain combines TRBV29-1 with TRBJ1-1, with TRBD1 identical over 8 bases. Germline-derived CDR1 and CDR2 are SQVTM and ANQGSEA. Trimming took 2 bases from V and 0 from J; bases not matched to a gene: 2. The CDR3 spans 14 residues. CDR3 sequence reads: CSVESDRVNTEAFF. The CDR3 DNA reads as TGCAGCGTTGAATCGGACAGGGTGAACACTGAAGCTTTCTTT.

With regard to this clonotype: Just one base apart from a much larger clone, this may be a read error. This likely comes from a read error, as the CDR3 has no conserved phenylalanine or tryptophan at its end. V is TRBV4-1 and J is TRBJ2-2; possible D gene TRBD1, 5 bases. Trimming shortened V by 2 bases and J by 1 base, and 5 bases separated the two germline ends. Germline lookup yields CDR1 MGHRA and CDR2 YSYEKL. The CDR3 contains 14 residues. The CDR3 nucleotides are TGCGCCAGCAGCCAACAGGGGAACACCGGGGAGCTGTTTTCT. Protein product: CASSQQGNTGELFS.